The 23 T cell receptor beta chains presented below share a single source sample, sequenced in a study of post-analysis software for immune sequencing data. Points from the study as a whole: Compared with controls, patients had more of about 5 TRBV segments, including TRBV5-6, TRBV5-1 and TRBV20-1.

The TCR beta cDNA libraries contained unique molecular identifiers. TCRdb passed the PCR reads through MiXCR, listing each CDR3 protein once. This repertoire shows hundreds of thousands of distinct CDR3 sequences, 25% to 30% found once; its top ten account for 0.56%. The antigens of these receptors remain unknown. What was sequenced was blood. The receptors were sampled from a girl aged 10-17 years with multiple sclerosis.

A remark on this clonotype: Its ends do not fully match the called genes, so a read error is possible. This chain joins TRBV20-1 and TRBJ2-3; D ambiguous. The CDR3 length is 12 residues. Germline V CDR1 and CDR2: DFQATT, SNEGSKA (reference sequence). The CDR3 DNA reads TGCAGTGCTGTACCAAGCACAAATACGCAGTATTTT. Translating gives CSAVPSTNTQYF.

The gene calls are TRBV13 and TRBJ1-2, with TRBD1 matching 7 bases. This CDR3 contains 17 residues. V lost 5 bases and J lost 6; bases outside the gene matches: 18. Germline V gives CDR1 PRHDT, CDR2 FYEKMQ (reference sequence). This CDR3 is CASSAGTVPPNQDGYTF. The CDR3 region has the DNA TGTGCCAGCAGCGCAGGGACAGTCCCCCCTAATCAGGATGGCTACACCTTC.

The chain is built from TRBV3-1 and TRBJ1-5; weak D call: TRBD1 (5 bases). The CDR3 runs to 14 residues. V was cut by 1 base and J by 5 bases, with 9 bases left in between. Looked up from germline, CDR1 is LGHDT and CDR2 is YNNKEL (reference sequence). CDR3: CASSQVGGDQPQHF. CDR3 bases: TGTGCCAGCAGCCAAGTGGGGGGGGATCAGCCCCAGCATTTT.

This clonotype was detected only a few times. The chain carries TRBV7-2 and TRBJ2-1, with a weak D call TRBD2 (5 bases). CDR1 is SGHTA and CDR2 is FQGNSA in the germline V gene. Trimming removed 4 bases at V and 2 bases at J, with 12 bases between. The CDR3 extends over 15 amino acids. This CDR3 reads CASSSPQRAYNEQFF. DNA of the CDR3: TGTGCCAGCAGCTCACCTCAGAGGGCCTACAATGAGCAGTTCTTC.

The J gene is TRBJ2-5, the V gene TRBV4-3; D not resolved. The V end was cut by 1 base, the J end by 2 bases, with 11 bases between. The germline V gene has CDR1 LGHNA and CDR2 YSLEER. The CDR3 loop spans 15 amino acids. CDR3 in DNA: TGCGCCAGCAGCCAAGTGTCTACGGATCAAGAGACCCAGTACTTC. It codes for CASSQVSTDQETQYF.

This clonotype was observed a handful of times. The chain employs TRBV4-1 and TRBJ1-1; D gene unclear. The germline V and J ends were trimmed by 0 bases and 1 base, with 6 bases remaining between them. Germline CDR1 reads MGHRA; CDR2 reads YSYEKL. This CDR3 contains 14 residues. The CDR3 DNA sequence: TGCGCCAGCAGCCAAGATGGGTCGAACACTGAAGCTTTCTTT. It translates to CASSQDGSNTEAFF.

This chain connects TRBV4-3 to TRBJ2-7, with TRBD1 matching 10 bases. CDR3 length equals 14 residues. Trimming removed 4 bases from V and 6 bases from J; junction bases left unmatched: 6. The germline CDR1 and CDR2 sequences are LGHNA and YSLEER. In DNA form, the CDR3 reads TGCGCCAGCAGCCCAGGGACAGGGGTGAGCGAGCAGTACTTC. This translates into CASSPGTGVSEQYF.

This clonotype was seen only once. CDR3 protein: CASSLDAGAYQPQHF. The CDR3 region has the DNA TGTGCCAGCAGCCTAGATGCCGGCGCTTACCAGCCCCAGCATTTT. The rearrangement links TRBV7-2 to TRBJ1-5; D ambiguous. Germline V gene sequence: CDR1 SGHTA, CDR2 FQGNSA. The ends were cut back, 5 bases at V and 7 bases at J, with 18 bases in the middle. The CDR3 spans 15 residues.

The sample holds a few counts of this clonotype. This chain joins TRBV10-1 and TRBJ1-5; no reliable D call. Germline V gene sequence: CDR1 WNHNN, CDR2 SYGVQD (reference sequence). The CDR3 totals 13 residues. Trimming took off 3 bases at V and 6 bases at J, with 9 bases between the two ends. This chain's CDR3 is CASSENGPQPQHF. In DNA, the CDR3 is TGCGCCAGCAGTGAAAACGGGCCTCAGCCCCAGCATTTT.

In DNA form, the CDR3 reads TGCGCCAGCAGCTTGGGCTGGGTTCGCACAGATACGCAGTATTTT. Translation gives CASSLGWVRTDTQYF. The rearrangement uses TRBV5-1 and TRBJ2-3; no clear D. The CDR3 has 15 residues. Germline V CDR1 and CDR2: SGHRS, YFSETQ. V gave up 0 bases and J gave up 1 base, with 9 bases separating them. The complete variable domain, with remaining parts taken from reference TRBV5-1 and TRBJ2-3, reads KAGVTQTPRYLIKTRGQQVTLSCSPISGHRSVSWYQQTPGQGLQFLFEYFSETQRNKGNFPGRFSGRQFSNSRSEMNVSTLELGDSALYLCASSLGWVRTDTQYFGPGTRLTVL.

This clonotype was seen only a few times. This chain links TRBV3-1 with TRBJ1-1; a possible D gene is TRBD1 (6 bases). V was pared by 4 bases and J by 11 bases, with 17 bases between. CDR1 and CDR2 (germline): LGHDT, YNNKEL (reference sequence). The CDR3 runs 13 residues. DNA for the CDR3: TGTGCCAGCAGCCCTCCGGGGGCCACTAGGGCTTTCTTT. This translates into CASSPPGATRAFF.

This clonotype has only a few counts. The V gene is TRBV7-8, the J gene TRBJ2-5, with 8 bases aligning to TRBD1. The ends lost 7 bases at V and 3 bases at J; junction bases unmatched: 7. The CDR3 sequence is 14 residues long. Germline V gene lookup returns CDR1 SGHVS and CDR2 FQNEAQ. CDR3 in DNA: TGTGCCAGCACACGGACAGGGCTCGAAGAGACCCAGTACTTC. It codes for CASTRTGLEETQYF.

J is TRBJ2-4 and V is TRBV5-1, with TRBD1 matching over 9 bases. The CDR3 loop spans 20 amino acids. Germline V lookup: CDR1 SGHRS, CDR2 YFSETQ. V was pared by 4 bases and J by 1 base, with 18 bases of the junction left unmatched. Here the CDR3 reads CASSRITGTGRVDAKNIQYF. The CDR3 DNA sequence: TGCGCCAGCAGCCGAATCACCGGGACAGGGCGGGTAGATGCCAAAAACATTCAGTACTTC.

The rearrangement uses TRBV6-4 and TRBJ1-1; possible D gene TRBD1, 5 bases. The V and J ends lost 6 bases and 1 base respectively, with 12 bases between them. The CDR3 sequence is 14 residues long. Germline CDR1 and CDR2: MRHNA and SNTAGT. The CDR3, as DNA: TGTGCCAGCAGGAGGGGCGACCCGAACACTGAAGCTTTCTTT. Its translation is CASRRGDPNTEAFF.

V gene TRBV20-1 combines with J gene TRBJ2-1; 14 bases match TRBD2. Germline values: CDR1 DFQATT, CDR2 SNEGSKA (reference sequence). This CDR3 is 17 amino acids long. The ends lost 1 base at V and 8 bases at J; junction bases unmatched: 10. CDR3 DNA sequence: TGCAGTGCTAGAGCGCGGACTAGCGGGAGGTTACGAGATGAGCAGTTCTTC. It yields the protein CSARARTSGRLRDEQFF.

This chain links TRBV6-6 with TRBJ2-5; D is uncertain. Deletions cut 6 bases from V and 2 bases from J, with 19 bases between. CDR1 and CDR2 from the germline V gene are MNHNY and SVGAGI (reference sequence). CDR3 length: 16 amino acids. The CDR3 protein is CASRKNFFAAQETQYF. The CDR3 DNA reads as TGTGCCAGCAGAAAGAATTTCTTTGCGGCGCAAGAGACCCAGTACTTC.

This clonotype was counted only a few times. The chain uses TRBV7-2 and TRBJ2-3; 7 bases fit TRBD1. CDR1 is SGHTA, CDR2 FQGNSA, per germline. The CDR3 covers 14 residues. Losses at the gene ends were 3 bases for V and 4 bases for J; bases not matched to a gene: 4. CDR3 sequence reads: CASSFGQVADTQYF. CDR3 sequence (DNA): TGTGCCAGCAGCTTCGGACAGGTGGCAGATACGCAGTATTTT. Full variable domain (remainder filled in from reference TRBV7-2 and TRBJ2-3): GAGVSQSPSNKVTEKGKDVELRCDPISGHTALYWYRQSLGQGLEFLIYFQGNSAPDKSGLPSDRFSAERTGGSVSTLTIQRTQQEDSAVYLCASSFGQVADTQYFGPGTRLTVL.

V gene TRBV2 combines with J gene TRBJ2-5; D unresolved. V dropped 4 bases and J dropped 6 bases, with 9 bases sitting between them. CDR3 size: 12 residues. CDR1 and CDR2 (germline): SNHLY, FYNNEI. The CDR3 DNA follows: TGTGCCAGCAGTGTTATACAGCAGACCCAGTACTTC. Encoded protein: CASSVIQQTQYF.

This rearrangement joins TRBV5-1 to TRBJ2-5; weak D call: TRBD2 (6 bases). Looked up from germline, CDR1 is SGHRS and CDR2 is YFSETQ. The V and J ends lost 4 bases and 2 bases respectively, with 15 bases between them. This CDR3 is 15 amino acids long. The CDR3 DNA reads TGCGCCAGCAGCCGGGACCCACGGGGGCAAGAGACCCAGTACTTC. Residues: CASSRDPRGQETQYF.

About this clonotype itself: This may stem from a read error, because a much larger clone lies one nucleotide away. V usage is TRBV5-1 and J usage is TRBJ2-5; no clear D gene. The last part of the DNA fits TRBJ2-7 better; the J call may be wrong. The CDR3 loop spans 12 amino acids. Germline V gene sequence: CDR1 SGHRS, CDR2 YFSETQ. CDR3 DNA sequence: TGCGCCGGCAGCCTACCTCCCTACGAGCAGTACTTC. It specifies CAGSLPPYEQYF.

This chain links TRBV10-3 with TRBJ2-1; perhaps TRBD1 as D (5 bases). V gave up 2 bases and J gave up 7 bases, with 12 bases separating them. CDR3 size: 14 residues. Germline CDR1 ENHRY, CDR2 SYGVKD. The CDR3 DNA is TGTGCCATCAGTGAGCCCCAGGGAACGAATGAGCAGTTCTTC. Its translation is CAISEPQGTNEQFF.

Note on this clonotype: Relative to the germline gene, one junction end is altered; a read error may explain this. The V call is TRBV4-3, the J call TRBJ2-7, with 8 bases fitting TRBD1. The CDR3 covers 15 residues. Germline V CDR1 and CDR2: LGHNA, YSLEER. The CDR3 spells CTSSQAQGALSEQYF. The CDR3 nucleotides are TGCACCAGCAGCCAGGCTCAGGGGGCCCTCTCCGAGCAGTACTTC.

Here the CDR3 reads CSARALLAYSYEQYF. The DNA for the CDR3 is TGCAGTGCTAGAGCCCTACTAGCGTACTCCTACGAGCAGTACTTC. V usage is TRBV20-1 and J usage is TRBJ2-7, with 7 positions matching TRBD2. CDR3 length equals 15 residues. Germline loops: CDR1 DFQATT, CDR2 SNEGSKA (reference sequence). With V trimmed by 1 base and J by 0 bases, 6 bases remained unmatched.